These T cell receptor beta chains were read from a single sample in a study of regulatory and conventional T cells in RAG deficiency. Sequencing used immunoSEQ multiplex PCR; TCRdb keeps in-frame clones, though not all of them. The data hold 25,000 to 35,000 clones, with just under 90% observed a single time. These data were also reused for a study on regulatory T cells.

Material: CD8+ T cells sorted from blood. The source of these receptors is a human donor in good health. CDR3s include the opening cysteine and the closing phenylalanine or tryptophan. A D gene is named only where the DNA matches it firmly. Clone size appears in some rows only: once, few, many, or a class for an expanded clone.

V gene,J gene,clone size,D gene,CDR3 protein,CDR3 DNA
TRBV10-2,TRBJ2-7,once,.,CASSRDRAYEQYF,TGCGCCAGCAGTAGGGACCGGGCCTACGAGCAGTACTTC
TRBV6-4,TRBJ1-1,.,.,CASHLWYSVGEAFF,TGTGCCAGTCACCTATGGTACAGTGTTGGTGAAGCTTTCTTT
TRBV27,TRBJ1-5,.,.,CASSPGSSNQPQHF,TGTGCCAGCAGTCCGGGTAGTAGCAATCAGCCCCAGCATTTT
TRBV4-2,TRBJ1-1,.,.,CASSQGRTGDTEAFF,TGTGCCAGCAGCCAAGGAAGAACCGGGGACACTGAAGCTTTCTTT
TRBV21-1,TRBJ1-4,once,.,CASSYPGGWIEKLFF,TGTGCCAGCAGCTACCCCGGGGGGTGGATCGAAAAACTGTTTTTT
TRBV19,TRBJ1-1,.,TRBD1,CASIPRDSPEAFF,TGTGCCAGTATCCCCCGGGACAGCCCTGAAGCTTTCTTT
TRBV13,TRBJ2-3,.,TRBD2,CASSSLRLASTDTQYF,TGTGCCAGCAGCTCCCTAAGACTAGCGAGCACAGATACGCAGTATTTT
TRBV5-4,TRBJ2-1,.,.,CASSSGLGQFF,TGTGCCAGCAGCTCGGGACTCGGGCAGTTCTTC
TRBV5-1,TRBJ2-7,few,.,CASSTSQGLSYEQYF,TGCGCCAGCAGCACCTCACAGGGTTTGTCCTACGAGCAGTACTTC
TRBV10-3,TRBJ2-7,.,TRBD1,CAISGRQGDYEQYF,TGTGCCATCAGTGGACGGCAGGGGGACTACGAGCAGTACTTC
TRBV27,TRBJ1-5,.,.,CASSFSSGSNQPQHF,TGTGCCAGCAGTTTCTCTAGTGGCAGCAATCAGCCCCAGCATTTT
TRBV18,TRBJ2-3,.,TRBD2,CASSSASGRPDTQYF,TGTGCCAGCTCGTCCGCTAGCGGTAGGCCAGATACGCAGTATTTT
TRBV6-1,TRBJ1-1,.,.,CASSEGGGNTEAFF,TGTGCCAGCAGTGAAGGGGGAGGGAACACTGAAGCTTTCTTT
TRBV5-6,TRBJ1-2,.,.,CASSLEEQMDYGYTF,TGTGCCAGCAGCTTGGAGGAACAGATGGACTATGGCTACACCTTC
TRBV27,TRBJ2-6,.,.,CASSSALAPRAPGANVLTF,TGTGCCAGCAGTTCCGCCTTGGCGCCAAGAGCCCCTGGGGCCAACGTCCTGACTTTC
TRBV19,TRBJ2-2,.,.,CATCQGAGELFF,TGTGCCACCTGTCAGGGCGCCGGGGAGCTGTTTTTT
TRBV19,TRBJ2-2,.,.,CASSPSRRANTGELFF,TGTGCCAGTAGTCCCTCTCGACGCGCGAACACCGGGGAGCTGTTTTTT
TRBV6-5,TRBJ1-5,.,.,CASSGAYEPQHF,TGTGCCAGCAGTGGGGCGTATGAGCCCCAGCATTTT
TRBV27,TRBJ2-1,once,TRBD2,CASSPFGGGSAEQFF,TGTGCCAGCAGCCCTTTCGGCGGGGGGTCCGCCGAGCAGTTCTTC
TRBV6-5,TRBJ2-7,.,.,CASSGDINYEQYF,TGTGCCAGCAGCGGGGACATCAACTACGAGCAGTACTTC